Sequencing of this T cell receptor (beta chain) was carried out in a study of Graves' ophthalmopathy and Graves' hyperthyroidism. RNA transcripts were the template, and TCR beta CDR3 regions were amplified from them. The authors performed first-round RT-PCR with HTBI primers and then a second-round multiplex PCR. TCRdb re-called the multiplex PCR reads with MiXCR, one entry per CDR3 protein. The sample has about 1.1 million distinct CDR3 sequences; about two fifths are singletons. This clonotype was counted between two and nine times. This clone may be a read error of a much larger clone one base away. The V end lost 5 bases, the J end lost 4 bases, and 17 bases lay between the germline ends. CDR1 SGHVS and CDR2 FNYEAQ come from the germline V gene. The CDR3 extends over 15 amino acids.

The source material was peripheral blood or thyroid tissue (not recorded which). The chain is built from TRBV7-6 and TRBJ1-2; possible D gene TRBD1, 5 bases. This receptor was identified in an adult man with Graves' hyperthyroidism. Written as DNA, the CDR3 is TGTGCCAGCAGCATGACAGCCGGAGCTACCTATGGCTACACCTTC. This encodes CASSMTAGATYGYTF.